This T cell receptor beta chain was found in a study of OX40 agonist ivuxolimab in advanced cancers. As for the study in general: Recorded diagnoses for dose-escalation patients were hepatocellular carcinoma, melanoma, renal cell or head and neck cancer.

Trimming took off 3 bases at V and 2 bases at J, with 6 bases between the two ends. Per the germline V gene, CDR1 is SGHNT and CDR2 is YENEEA. The CDR3 runs 13 residues. Systemic immunosuppression or a history of autoimmune disease excluded patients. Blood got drawn at baseline, again on cycle 4 day 1, and then on cycle 7 day 1. Measured with immunoSEQ multiplex PCR; TCRdb has only the in-frame clones, and not every one. Among approximately 60,000 clones listed, about nine tenths were seen once. This TCR was recovered from an adult with an advanced solid tumor such as melanoma, head and neck, liver or kidney cancer. V is TRBV11-3 and J is TRBJ2-3; D is ambiguous. The sequenced sample was CD4+ or CD8+ T cells sorted from blood, obtained in a trial of the OX40 agonist ivuxolimab. The CDR3 nucleotides are TGTGCCAGCAGCTTTTCCCACACAGATACGCAGTATTTT. It specifies CASSFSHTDTQYF.